Listed here are 14 T cell receptor beta chains from one sample, sequenced in a study of blood T cell repertoires in COVID-19. TCRdb's copy holds only in-frame clones and misses some; the assay was immunoSEQ multiplex PCR. Among 200,000 or so clones, approximately 90% were seen once, and the ten largest hold around 2.3%. The specimen sequenced was peripheral blood. Receptors were obtained from a man between 65 and 80 years old with active or convalescent COVID-19.

This chain connects TRBV19 to TRBJ1-1; 8 bases fit TRBD1. V shed 7 bases and J 3 bases; nucleotides not matched to a gene: 13. CDR3 length: 16 amino acids. CDR1 LNHDA and CDR2 SQIVND come from the germline V gene (reference sequence). Here the CDR3 DNA reads TGTGCCAGTATGATCGGCTGGACAGGGAGGGACACTGAAGCTTTCTTT. Encoded protein: CASMIGWTGRDTEAFF.

The CDR3 sequence is CASSIFPGSYNSPLHF. The CDR3, as DNA: TGTGCCAGTAGTATTTTTCCAGGCTCCTATAATTCACCCCTCCACTTT. The J gene is TRBJ1-6, the V gene TRBV19; D call uncertain. The germline V gene has CDR1 LNHDA and CDR2 SQIVND (reference sequence). Trimming took off 3 bases at V and 0 bases at J, with 9 bases between the two ends. This CDR3 contains 16 residues.

The V gene is TRBV18, the J gene TRBJ2-3, with 10 bases aligning to TRBD2. The CDR3 is made up of 18 amino acids. V shed 3 bases and J 5 bases; nucleotides not matched to a gene: 14. The germline V gene encodes CDR1 KGHSH and CDR2 LQKENI. CDR3 bases: TGTGCCAGCTCACCCTTGGCTTCTAGCGGGAGAGGAAGAGATACGCAGTATTTT. This sequence encodes CASSPLASSGRGRDTQYF.

This clone was seen a few times. The chain couples TRBV18 to TRBJ1-4; D is possibly TRBD1 (5 bases). Germline V gene data show CDR1 as KGHSH and CDR2 as LQKENI. CDR3 size: 14 residues. The V end lost 8 bases, the J end lost 5 bases, and 15 bases lay between the germline ends. The CDR3 protein is CASADSSLNEKLFF. The CDR3 nucleotides read TGTGCCAGCGCCGACAGCAGCCTAAATGAAAAACTGTTTTTT.

The chain has TRBV6-1 and TRBJ1-1; possible D gene TRBD1, 5 bases. There are 12 residues in the CDR3. The V and J ends lost 2 bases and 9 bases respectively, with 10 bases between them. Germline loops: CDR1 MNHNS, CDR2 SASEGT. The CDR3 DNA sequence: TGTGCCAGCAGTGAACAGGGCAGGAAAGCTTTCTTT. Protein sequence: CASSEQGRKAFF.

This clone occurred once. CDR3 sequence: CASRGPSEGYGNTIYF. The CDR3 DNA sequence: TGTGCCAGCAGAGGACCTTCCGAGGGCTACGGAAACACCATATATTTT. The J gene is TRBJ1-3, the V gene TRBV2; D call uncertain. Germline V gene sequence: CDR1 SNHLY, CDR2 FYNNEI. The CDR3 has 16 residues. V was clipped by 6 bases and J by 4 bases, with 19 bases between them. Full variable domain (remainder filled in from reference TRBV2 and TRBJ1-3): EPEVTQTPSHQVTQMGQEVILRCVPISNHLYFYWYRQILGQKVEFLVSFYNNEISEKSEIFDDQFSVERPDGSNFTLKIRSTKLEDSAMYFCASRGPSEGYGNTIYFGEGSWLTVV.

This rearrangement joins TRBV6-5 to TRBJ1-3; D not resolved. The CDR3 runs 13 residues. Per the germline V gene, CDR1 is MNHEY and CDR2 is SVGAGI. The V end lost 6 bases, the J end lost 4 bases, and 10 bases lay between the germline ends. CDR3 amino acids: CASSPVKGNTIYF. CDR3 DNA sequence: TGTGCCAGCAGCCCCGTTAAAGGAAACACCATATATTTT.

This chain uses TRBV28 with TRBJ2-5, with D hard to call. The V and J ends lost 7 bases and 3 bases respectively, with 12 bases between them. Germline CDR1 and CDR2: MDHEN and SYDVKM. The CDR3 consists of 13 residues. The CDR3 region has the DNA TGTGCCAGCAAACGCAGCGCCAAAGAGACCCAGTACTTC. The encoded protein is CASKRSAKETQYF.

The rearrangement joins TRBV30 to TRBJ2-7, with a possible D match to TRBD1 (6 bases). CDR1 and CDR2 (germline): GTSNPN, SVGIG (reference sequence). This CDR3 comprises 14 residues. V lost 7 bases and J lost 5, with 21 bases in between. The CDR3 nucleotides are TGTGCCTTCCAGAAGGTCTTACAGGGTCACGAGCAGTACTTC. The encoded protein is CAFQKVLQGHEQYF.

V usage is TRBV12-3 or TRBV12-4 and J usage is TRBJ2-7; D possibly corresponds to TRBD2 (6 bases). This CDR3 contains 13 residues. V dropped 7 bases and J dropped 6 bases, with 16 bases sitting between them. CDR3 sequence (DNA): TGTGCCAGCAAGGCCGGGACTTTATCCGAGCAGTACTTC. This codes for CASKAGTLSEQYF.

This clone was counted a few times. The chain employs TRBV7-9 and TRBJ2-1; perhaps TRBD2 as D (5 bases). Trimming pared 5 bases from V and 3 bases from J, leaving 8 bases between. Germline CDR1 reads SEHNR; CDR2 reads FQNEAQ (reference sequence). The CDR3 runs to 13 residues. In nucleotides, the CDR3 is TGTGCCAGCAGCGACGGGATCTACAATGAGCAGTTCTTC. It codes for CASSDGIYNEQFF.

The rearrangement joins TRBV7-9 to TRBJ2-1; 8 bases fit TRBD1. The CDR3 is made up of 16 amino acids. The ends lost 1 base at V and 4 bases at J; junction bases unmatched: 6. CDR1 and CDR2 from the germline V gene are SEHNR and FQNEAQ (reference sequence). CDR3 loop: CASSLGHRGVYNEQFF. In nucleotides, the CDR3 is TGTGCCAGCAGCTTAGGCCACAGGGGGGTTTACAATGAGCAGTTCTTC. The variable domain in full, completed from reference TRBV7-9 and TRBJ2-1, reads DTGVSQNPRHKITKRGQNVTFRCDPISEHNRLYWYRQTLGQGPEFLTYFQNEAQLEKSRLLSDRFSAERPKGSFSTLEIQRTEQGDSAMYLCASSLGHRGVYNEQFFGPGTRLTVL.

This rearrangement joins TRBV12-3 or TRBV12-4 to TRBJ1-5, with D unclear. V dropped 6 bases and J dropped 9 bases, with 15 bases sitting between them. This CDR3 is 13 amino acids long. DNA of the CDR3: TGTGCCAGCAGGCGAGACACGGAGGGGCCCCAGCATTTT. Amino acids: CASRRDTEGPQHF.

The rearrangement joins TRBV5-1 to TRBJ1-1, with D perhaps TRBD1 (6 bases). The CDR3 is made up of 16 amino acids. Per the germline V gene, CDR1 is SGHRS and CDR2 is YFSETQ. Trimming removed 4 bases from V and 1 base from J, with 17 bases in between. The DNA of the CDR3 is TGCGCCAGCAGCCCCCTCCCCCCGACAGGGAACACTGAAGCTTTCTTT. It is translated as CASSPLPPTGNTEAFF.